This T cell receptor beta chain appears in the sequencing data of a study of shared clonotypes between healthy human individuals. Looking at the study overall: Donors consisted of a couple of women and three men between 18 and 49.

Whole-study results and caveats: With a few donors compared, roughly 5% of naive CD4 clonotypes were shared.

CDR1 SGHNT and CDR2 YENEEA come from the germline V gene. J lost 5 bases, V lost 5 bases, and 3 bases had no gene match. The CDR3 sequence is 14 residues long. Concerning this clone itself: Its antigen is still unknown. This sequence may be a read error, since a much larger clone differs from it by one base.

Assay used: immunoSEQ multiplex PCR; TCRdb lists only in-frame clones, some missing. The sample includes roughly 2.2 million clones, 85% to 95% of them seen just once. The clonotype originates from a man aged 18 to 30 in good health. Some clones in this sample may be carry-over from other donors' samples. Material for sequencing was naive CD4+ T cells from PBMCs. Subset given: CD45RA+ positively selected. V gene TRBV11-3 combines with J gene TRBJ2-7; 13 positions match TRBD2. CDR3 bases: TGTGCCAGCAGCCCCGGGACTAGCGGGAACGAGCAGTACTTC. Translation gives CASSPGTSGNEQYF.